These T cell receptor beta chains were read from a single sample in a study of blood T cell repertoires in COVID-19. Produced via immunoSEQ multiplex PCR; TCRdb's table is partial and in-frame only. The table has under 200,000 clones, approximately 85% seen once. Material for sequencing was peripheral blood. The receptors were sampled from a woman of 80 years or more with acute or convalescent COVID-19. Both conserved end residues are part of each CDR3. Fields, in order: D gene, J gene, clone size, V gene, CDR3 DNA, CDR3 protein. The D gene is left open where the match is weak. Clone size is stated in some rows and not others, as once, few, many or a class when expanded.

D gene: .
J gene: TRBJ2-5
clone size: .
V gene: TRBV18
CDR3 DNA: TGTGCCAGCTCACCACGGTCACTAGAGGAGACCCAGTACTTC
CDR3 protein: CASSPRSLEETQYF

D gene: TRBD1
J gene: TRBJ1-1
clone size: .
V gene: TRBV6-5
CDR3 DNA: TGTGCCAGCCGTAATCGACAGGGGTCCACTGAAGCTTTCTTT
CDR3 protein: CASRNRQGSTEAFF

D gene: TRBD2
J gene: TRBJ2-1
clone size: few
V gene: TRBV6-1
CDR3 DNA: TGTGCCAGCAGTGCCCTACAGGGCGGGGGGGACGATGAGCAGTTCTTC
CDR3 protein: CASSALQGGGDDEQFF

D gene: TRBD1
J gene: TRBJ1-1
clone size: .
V gene: TRBV3-1/TRBV3-2
CDR3 DNA: TGTGCCAGCAGGGCCAGGGGGCAAGGCACTGAAGCTTTCTTT
CDR3 protein: CASRARGQGTEAFF

D gene: .
J gene: TRBJ1-1
clone size: few
V gene: TRBV6-5
CDR3 DNA: TGTGCCAGCAGTTACACCGACAGAAGGAACACTGAAGCTTTCTTT
CDR3 protein: CASSYTDRRNTEAFF

D gene: .
J gene: TRBJ2-3
clone size: .
V gene: TRBV18
CDR3 DNA: TGTGCCAGCTCACCTAGACAGTTTAGCACAGATACGCAGTATTTT
CDR3 protein: CASSPRQFSTDTQYF

D gene: .
J gene: TRBJ1-5
clone size: many
V gene: TRBV4-1
CDR3 DNA: TGCGCCAGCAGCCAATCAGTTACAGTTAATCAGCCCCAGCATTTT
CDR3 protein: CASSQSVTVNQPQHF

D gene: TRBD1
J gene: TRBJ2-5
clone size: few
V gene: TRBV5-6
CDR3 DNA: TGTGCCAGCAGCTTGGACAGGGGGGAGACCCAGTACTTC
CDR3 protein: CASSLDRGETQYF

D gene: .
J gene: TRBJ2-1
clone size: .
V gene: TRBV7-9
CDR3 DNA: TGTGCCAGCAGCTTAGGGTCTGGGAGCAATGAGCAGTTCTTC
CDR3 protein: CASSLGSGSNEQFF

D gene: .
J gene: TRBJ1-2
clone size: .
V gene: TRBV27
CDR3 DNA: TGTGCCAGCAGTTTATCGGCAGGGTATAAGGGCTACACCTTC
CDR3 protein: CASSLSAGYKGYTF

D gene: .
J gene: TRBJ2-5
clone size: .
V gene: TRBV18
CDR3 DNA: TGTGCCAGCTCACCAAGACTTATGGGAGAGACCCAGTACTTC
CDR3 protein: CASSPRLMGETQYF

D gene: .
J gene: TRBJ2-7
clone size: once
V gene: TRBV3-1/TRBV3-2
CDR3 DNA: TGTGCCAGCAGCCATGGCGACCCGCGGCCGTACTTC
CDR3 protein: CASSHGDPRPYF

D gene: TRBD1
J gene: TRBJ2-6
clone size: .
V gene: TRBV19
CDR3 DNA: TGTGCCAGTAGTAGCGAGACAGGGGGCACTTCTGGGGCCAACGTCCTGACTTTC
CDR3 protein: CASSSETGGTSGANVLTF

D gene: TRBD1
J gene: TRBJ2-7
clone size: .
V gene: TRBV6-2/TRBV6-3
CDR3 DNA: TGTGCCAGCAGCCTGGGACAGACCGAGCAGTACTTC
CDR3 protein: CASSLGQTEQYF

D gene: .
J gene: TRBJ2-2
clone size: few
V gene: TRBV19
CDR3 DNA: TGTGCCAGTACCCCAAGGAGCTACACCGGGGAGCTGTTTTTT
CDR3 protein: CASTPRSYTGELFF

D gene: .
J gene: TRBJ1-2
clone size: .
V gene: TRBV7-2
CDR3 DNA: TGTGCCAGCAGCCAAGGGGCGTACTATGGCTACACCTTC
CDR3 protein: CASSQGAYYGYTF

D gene: TRBD1
J gene: TRBJ1-1
clone size: .
V gene: TRBV7-2
CDR3 DNA: TGTGCCAGCAGCTCCGGGGGGACAGGAGGCACTGAAGCTTTCTTT
CDR3 protein: CASSSGGTGGTEAFF

D gene: TRBD1
J gene: TRBJ2-7
clone size: once
V gene: TRBV2
CDR3 DNA: TGTGCCAGCAGTGAGGGGCCACAGGGGCCCCACTCCTACGAGCAGTACTTC
CDR3 protein: CASSEGPQGPHSYEQYF

D gene: TRBD2
J gene: TRBJ2-1
clone size: .
V gene: TRBV5-6
CDR3 DNA: TGTGCCAGCAGCTTGGGCGGGAGCTTTGGCAATGAGCAGTTCTTC
CDR3 protein: CASSLGGSFGNEQFF

D gene: TRBD1
J gene: TRBJ1-2
clone size: .
V gene: TRBV5-1
CDR3 DNA: TGCGCCAGCAGCTTTGGAGGGACAGTCAACGCTTATGGCTACACCTTC
CDR3 protein: CASSFGGTVNAYGYTF

D gene: TRBD1
J gene: TRBJ1-2
clone size: few
V gene: TRBV10-3
CDR3 DNA: TGTGCCATTTACCGGGACAGGGGGCCTTCTAACTATGGCTACACCTTC
CDR3 protein: CAIYRDRGPSNYGYTF

D gene: TRBD2
J gene: TRBJ2-1
clone size: .
V gene: TRBV19
CDR3 DNA: TGTGCCAGTAGTTCCGGACTAGCGGGAGTTGATGGTGAGCAGTTCTTC
CDR3 protein: CASSSGLAGVDGEQFF

D gene: .
J gene: TRBJ2-3
clone size: few
V gene: TRBV5-4
CDR3 DNA: TGTGCCAGCAGCTTGCAGCGCCCGGTGGCAGATACGCAGTATTTT
CDR3 protein: CASSLQRPVADTQYF

D gene: TRBD1
J gene: TRBJ1-1
clone size: .
V gene: TRBV29-1
CDR3 DNA: TGCAGCGTTGATACAGGGGGGCTCACTGAAGCTTTCTTT
CDR3 protein: CSVDTGGLTEAFF

D gene: TRBD1
J gene: TRBJ1-5
clone size: .
V gene: TRBV30
CDR3 DNA: TGTGCCTATCTGCGAACAGGGGGCAATCAGCCCCAGCATTTT
CDR3 protein: CAYLRTGGNQPQHF

D gene: TRBD1
J gene: TRBJ2-7
clone size: few
V gene: TRBV15
CDR3 DNA: TGTGCCACCAGCAGGGGGCATCCAGTGACAGGGCGGAACTACGAGCAGTACTTC
CDR3 protein: CATSRGHPVTGRNYEQYF

D gene: TRBD2
J gene: TRBJ2-7
clone size: .
V gene: TRBV29-1
CDR3 DNA: TGCAGCGTCGATGGACTAGCGGGGGGAACGCTGGAGCAGTACTTC
CDR3 protein: CSVDGLAGGTLEQYF

D gene: .
J gene: TRBJ1-2
clone size: .
V gene: TRBV14
CDR3 DNA: TGTGCCAGCAGCCTACAGGATTTCTATGGCTACACCTTC
CDR3 protein: CASSLQDFYGYTF

D gene: TRBD1
J gene: TRBJ2-7
clone size: few
V gene: TRBV11-2
CDR3 DNA: TGTGCCAGCAGCTCCCGGGACAGATCCTACGAGCAGTACTTC
CDR3 protein: CASSSRDRSYEQYF

D gene: .
J gene: TRBJ1-1
clone size: .
V gene: TRBV10-3
CDR3 DNA: TGTGCCATCAGCCAGACAGTACAAACTGAAGCTTTCTTT
CDR3 protein: CAISQTVQTEAFF

D gene: .
J gene: TRBJ1-1
clone size: .
V gene: TRBV19
CDR3 DNA: TGTGCCAGTAGTACCCTGGGGGGGCGTGAGACTGAAGCTTTCTTT
CDR3 protein: CASSTLGGRETEAFF

D gene: .
J gene: TRBJ1-1
clone size: .
V gene: TRBV4-1
CDR3 DNA: TGCGCCAGCAGCCTTGCCAGACAGGCGAACACTGAAGCTTTCTTT
CDR3 protein: CASSLARQANTEAFF

D gene: .
J gene: TRBJ1-2
clone size: .
V gene: TRBV7-2
CDR3 DNA: TGTGCCAGCAGCTTAGAGGGGAACTATGGCTACACCTTC
CDR3 protein: CASSLEGNYGYTF

D gene: TRBD2
J gene: TRBJ2-2
clone size: .
V gene: TRBV4-3
CDR3 DNA: TGCGCCAGCAGCCAAGAAGTAGCGGGGGGTTCGGGGGAGCTGTTTTTT
CDR3 protein: CASSQEVAGGSGELFF

D gene: TRBD1
J gene: TRBJ1-2
clone size: few
V gene: TRBV3-1/TRBV3-2
CDR3 DNA: TGTGCCAGCAGCCAGGGACAGTCCTCCGGGGGCTACACCTTC
CDR3 protein: CASSQGQSSGGYTF

D gene: .
J gene: TRBJ1-5
clone size: .
V gene: TRBV18
CDR3 DNA: TGTGCCAGCTCACCCACGGACAGATCCAATCAGCCCCAGCATTTT
CDR3 protein: CASSPTDRSNQPQHF

D gene: TRBD1
J gene: TRBJ1-2
clone size: .
V gene: TRBV5-1
CDR3 DNA: TGCGCCAGCAGCGGGACAGTCTATGGCTACACCTTC
CDR3 protein: CASSGTVYGYTF

D gene: .
J gene: TRBJ1-3
clone size: .
V gene: TRBV3-1/TRBV3-2
CDR3 DNA: TGTGCCAGCAGCCAAAGACTAGTTGCTGGAAACACCATATATTTT
CDR3 protein: CASSQRLVAGNTIYF

D gene: .
J gene: TRBJ2-2
clone size: once
V gene: TRBV24-1
CDR3 DNA: TGTGCCACCAGCCCCGGGACTTGGAACACCGGGGAGCTGTTTTTT
CDR3 protein: CATSPGTWNTGELFF

D gene: TRBD2
J gene: TRBJ2-7
clone size: .
V gene: TRBV2
CDR3 DNA: TGTGCCAGCAGGACGGGGGGAGGGCTTTACGAGCAGTACTTC
CDR3 protein: CASRTGGGLYEQYF

D gene: .
J gene: TRBJ2-5
clone size: .
V gene: TRBV6-2/TRBV6-3
CDR3 DNA: TGTGCCAGCAGTGCCCCACAGGGGACCCAGTACTTC
CDR3 protein: CASSAPQGTQYF

D gene: .
J gene: TRBJ1-5
clone size: .
V gene: TRBV6-2/TRBV6-3
CDR3 DNA: TGTGCCAGCAGTTACCATACAGGGTCTAATCAGCCCCAGCATTTT
CDR3 protein: CASSYHTGSNQPQHF

D gene: .
J gene: TRBJ1-1
clone size: .
V gene: TRBV21-1
CDR3 DNA: TGTGCCAGAGCCAGGGGCGGAGAAGATGCTTTCTTT
CDR3 protein: CARARGGEDAFF

D gene: .
J gene: TRBJ2-3
clone size: .
V gene: TRBV6-2/TRBV6-3
CDR3 DNA: TGTGCCAGCAGTTATAGCGGGACAGGGAGGACAGATACGCAGTATTTT
CDR3 protein: CASSYSGTGRTDTQYF

D gene: .
J gene: TRBJ2-2
clone size: .
V gene: TRBV19
CDR3 DNA: TGTGCCAGTAAGGAGGGTGGCGGGGAGCTGTTTTTT
CDR3 protein: CASKEGGGELFF

D gene: .
J gene: TRBJ2-2
clone size: .
V gene: TRBV5-4
CDR3 DNA: TGTGCCGCCGCCTCCGGGTCTCTTAACACCGGGGAGCTGTTTTTT
CDR3 protein: CAAASGSLNTGELFF

D gene: TRBD1
J gene: TRBJ1-2
clone size: few
V gene: TRBV19
CDR3 DNA: TGTGCCAGTGCAGTCCGGGACAGGGGGTTTCCAGGCTACACCTTC
CDR3 protein: CASAVRDRGFPGYTF

D gene: .
J gene: TRBJ2-3
clone size: .
V gene: TRBV5-5
CDR3 DNA: TGTGCCAGCAGCTATGAAGGGGCTCAAGATACGCAGTATTTT
CDR3 protein: CASSYEGAQDTQYF

D gene: TRBD1
J gene: TRBJ1-2
clone size: once
V gene: TRBV5-6
CDR3 DNA: TGTGCCAGCAGCTTGGAACAGGGGGTAGGAGGCTACACCTTC
CDR3 protein: CASSLEQGVGGYTF

D gene: .
J gene: TRBJ2-1
clone size: .
V gene: TRBV12-3/TRBV12-4
CDR3 DNA: TGTGCCAGCAGTTTAGGGACAGCCCTAGTCGAGTTCTTC
CDR3 protein: CASSLGTALVEFF

D gene: .
J gene: TRBJ1-1
clone size: .
V gene: TRBV29-1
CDR3 DNA: TGCAGCGCGCTGGGCACAGCCCTGAACACTGAAGCTTTCTTT
CDR3 protein: CSALGTALNTEAFF

D gene: TRBD1
J gene: TRBJ2-3
clone size: .
V gene: TRBV24-1
CDR3 DNA: TGTGCCACCAGTGAGCGGACAGGGGGAACGCAGTATTTT
CDR3 protein: CATSERTGGTQYF